This T cell receptor (beta chain) originates from a study of blood T cell repertoires in COVID-19. Overall study: Sources were T cells, B-cell-depleted T cells, or PBMCs; the material itself was cDNA or gDNA.

CDR3 length: 15 amino acids. Trimming took off 6 bases at V and 4 bases at J, with 18 bases between the two ends. Germline CDR1 ENHRY, CDR2 SYGVKD. As handled by the study authors: Nucleated cell number was recorded as an estimate derived from reference gene primer amplification. Clones were sequenced by immunoSEQ multiplex PCR, and TCRdb holds only the in-frame ones, with some missing. V and J calls and clone size come straight from that table; D and trimming were deduced from the DNA. The table lists 200,000 to 250,000 clones, approximately 80% of them singletons. The sample taken for sequencing was peripheral blood. The gene calls are TRBV10-3 and TRBJ1-1; perhaps TRBD1 as D (5 bases). The clonotype comes from a man aged 50-60 years with active or convalescent COVID-19. Here the CDR3 DNA reads TGTGCCATCAGCAAACAACTTGGGACTCCCACTGAAGCTTTCTTT. Amino acid sequence: CAISKQLGTPTEAFF.